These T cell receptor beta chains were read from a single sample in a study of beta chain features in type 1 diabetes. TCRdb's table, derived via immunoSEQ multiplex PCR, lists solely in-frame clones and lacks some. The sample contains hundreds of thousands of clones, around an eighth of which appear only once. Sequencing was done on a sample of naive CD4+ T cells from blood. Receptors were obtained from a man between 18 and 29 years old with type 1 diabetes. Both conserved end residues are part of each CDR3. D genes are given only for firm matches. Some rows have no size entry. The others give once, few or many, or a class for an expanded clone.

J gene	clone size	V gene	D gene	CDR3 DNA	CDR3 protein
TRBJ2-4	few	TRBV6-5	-	TGTGCCAGCCAGGTCGCTCCTGCGGACATTCAGTACTTC	CASQVAPADIQYF
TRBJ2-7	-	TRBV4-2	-	TGTGCCAGCAGCCAAGATGGCCGGCCGGATACCTACGAGCAGTACTTC	CASSQDGRPDTYEQYF
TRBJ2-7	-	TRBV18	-	TGTGCCAGCTCACCCGCTGCTCAGGGGTGGTACGAGCAGTACTTC	CASSPAAQGWYEQYF
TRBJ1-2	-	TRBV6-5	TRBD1	TGTGCCAGCAGTCAGGGACAGGGCCTTGGCTACACCTTC	CASSQGQGLGYTF
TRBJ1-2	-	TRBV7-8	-	TGTGCCAGCAGCTTAGAGGGGGGTGGCTACACCTTC	CASSLEGGGYTF
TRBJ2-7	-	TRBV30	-	TGTGCCTGGAGTGTAAAGGAAGGGGCAGGGAAGGCCTACGAGCAGTACTTC	CAWSVKEGAGKAYEQYF
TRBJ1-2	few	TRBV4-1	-	TGCGCCAGCAACTTTGGGCCGGGACCTTTACGTGGCTACACCTTC	CASNFGPGPLRGYTF
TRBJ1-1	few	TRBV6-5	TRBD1	TGTGCCAGCAGGGAGGGACAGTGGTCTGAAGCTTTCTTT	CASREGQWSEAFF
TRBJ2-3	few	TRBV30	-	TGTGCCTGGAGTTACCACACAGGATCTAGCACAGATACGCAGTATTTT	CAWSYHTGSSTDTQYF
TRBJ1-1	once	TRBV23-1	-	TGCGCCAGCAGTCGGCCCAGACCGAATGTAAGTATGAACACTGAAGCTTTCTTT	CASSRPRPNVSMNTEAFF
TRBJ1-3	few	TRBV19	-	TGTGCCAGTACCCGGACGGGGAACCCTGGAAACACCATATATTTT	CASTRTGNPGNTIYF
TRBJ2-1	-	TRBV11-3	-	TGTGCCAGCAGCTTAGACACGAGCTCCTACAATGAGCAGTTCTTC	CASSLDTSSYNEQFF
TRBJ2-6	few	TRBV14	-	TGTGCCAGCAGCCAAGGTTACAACTCTGGGGCCAACGTCCTGACTTTC	CASSQGYNSGANVLTF
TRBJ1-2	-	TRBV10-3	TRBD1	TGTGCCATCAATATGGGACAGGGGGTCGACGGCTACACCTTC	CAINMGQGVDGYTF
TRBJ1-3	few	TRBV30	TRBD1	TGTGCCTGGAGAGGACAGGGCGCCGGCACCATATATTTT	CAWRGQGAGTIYF
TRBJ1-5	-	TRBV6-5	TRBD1	TGTGCCAGCAGCCTGGGACAGGGAATTGATCCCCAGCATTTT	CASSLGQGIDPQHF
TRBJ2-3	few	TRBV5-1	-	TGCGCCAGCAGCATCGGGACGAGCACAGATACGCAGTATTTT	CASSIGTSTDTQYF
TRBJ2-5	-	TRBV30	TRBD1	TGTGCCTGGAGGGCCGGGACAGAACTCTTGGCCCAGTACTTC	CAWRAGTELLAQYF
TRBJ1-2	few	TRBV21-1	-	TGTGCCAGCAGCGACGGTAGAGGGGGCGCAGACTATGGCTACACCTTC	CASSDGRGGADYGYTF
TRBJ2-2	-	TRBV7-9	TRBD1	TGTGCCAGCAGCTTGGGACAGAGTAATCCCACCGGGGAGCTGTTTTTT	CASSLGQSNPTGELFF
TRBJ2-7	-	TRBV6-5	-	TGTGCCAGCAGCCAGGACCGGCCCTACGAGCAGTACTTC	CASSQDRPYEQYF
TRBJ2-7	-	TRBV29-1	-	TGCAGCGTTGTTACGGGGCTGGGAATGTACGAGCAGTACTTC	CSVVTGLGMYEQYF
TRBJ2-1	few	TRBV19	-	TGTGCCAGTAGTAAGGACCTAGACTCCTACAATGAGCAGTTCTTC	CASSKDLDSYNEQFF
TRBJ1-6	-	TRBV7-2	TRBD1	TGTGCCAGCAGCCTAGGGGGCTACAGGTATTCACCCCTCCACTTT	CASSLGGYRYSPLHF
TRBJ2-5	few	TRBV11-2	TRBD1	TGTGCCAGCAGCTTCCGGGACAGGGCGATCTCGGAGACCCAGTACTTC	CASSFRDRAISETQYF
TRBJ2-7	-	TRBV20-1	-	TGCAGTGCTAGCTCCCCGTACGAGCAGTACTTC	CSASSPYEQYF
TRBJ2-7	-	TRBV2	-	TGTGCCAGCAGGGTCTCGTCGGCAGCCGCGACCTACGAGCAGTACTTC	CASRVSSAAATYEQYF
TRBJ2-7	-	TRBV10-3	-	TGTGCCATCAGTGCAGGAACAGACTACGAGCAGTACTTC	CAISAGTDYEQYF
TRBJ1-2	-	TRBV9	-	TGTGCCAGCAGCGTAGGAATAGAGAACTATGGCTACACCTTC	CASSVGIENYGYTF
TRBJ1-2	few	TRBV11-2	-	TGTGCCAGCAGCGGCCCCCCGGATGGCTACACCTTC	CASSGPPDGYTF
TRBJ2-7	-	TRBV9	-	TGTGCCAGCAGCGTAGGGCAGGCGGAATCGCAGTACTTC	CASSVGQAESQYF
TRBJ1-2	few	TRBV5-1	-	TGCGCCAGCAGCTTGGTGGGGTACGGCTACACCTTC	CASSLVGYGYTF
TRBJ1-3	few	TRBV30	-	TGTGCCTGGATGATCTCTGGAAACACCATATATTTT	CAWMISGNTIYF
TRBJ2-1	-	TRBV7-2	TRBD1	TGTGCCAGCAGCCCCCGACAGGGAAGCTACAGTGAGCAGTTCTTC	CASSPRQGSYSEQFF
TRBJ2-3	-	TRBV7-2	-	TGTGCCAGCAGCTCTATTGCAGGGGCTTCAGATACGCAGTATTTT	CASSSIAGASDTQYF
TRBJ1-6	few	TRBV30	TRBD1	TGTGCCTGGAGTTCTGGGACAGATAATTCACCCCTCCACTTT	CAWSSGTDNSPLHF
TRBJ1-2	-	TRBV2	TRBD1	TGTGCCTTTCGGACAGGAGACTATGGCTACACCTTC	CAFRTGDYGYTF
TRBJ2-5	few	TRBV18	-	TGTGCCAGCTCACCACCGGCAGTCCAAGAGACCCAGTACTTC	CASSPPAVQETQYF
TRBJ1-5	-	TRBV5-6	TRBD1	TGTGCCAGCAGCTTCTCACAGGGGAATCAGCCCCAGCATTTT	CASSFSQGNQPQHF
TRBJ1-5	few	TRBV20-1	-	TGCAGTGCTACAGGGGTTCGCCAGCATTTT	CSATGVRQHF
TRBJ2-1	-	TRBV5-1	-	TGCGCCAGCACCCTAGACCTTAGTGGGGCCAATGAGCAGTTCTTC	CASTLDLSGANEQFF
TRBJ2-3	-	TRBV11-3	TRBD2	TGTGCCAGCAGACTAGCGGGATCCACAGATACGCAGTATTTT	CASRLAGSTDTQYF
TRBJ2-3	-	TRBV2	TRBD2	TGTGCCATCTCGGAGGAGTCTAGCGGGACAGATACGCAGTATTTT	CAISEESSGTDTQYF
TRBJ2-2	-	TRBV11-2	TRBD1	TGTGCCAGCAACTGGTTATACGGGACAGGGGGCACCGGGGAGCTGTTTTTT	CASNWLYGTGGTGELFF
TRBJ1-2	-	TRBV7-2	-	TGTGCCAGCAGTCCTCCAGGATCTCTCGGCTACACCTTC	CASSPPGSLGYTF